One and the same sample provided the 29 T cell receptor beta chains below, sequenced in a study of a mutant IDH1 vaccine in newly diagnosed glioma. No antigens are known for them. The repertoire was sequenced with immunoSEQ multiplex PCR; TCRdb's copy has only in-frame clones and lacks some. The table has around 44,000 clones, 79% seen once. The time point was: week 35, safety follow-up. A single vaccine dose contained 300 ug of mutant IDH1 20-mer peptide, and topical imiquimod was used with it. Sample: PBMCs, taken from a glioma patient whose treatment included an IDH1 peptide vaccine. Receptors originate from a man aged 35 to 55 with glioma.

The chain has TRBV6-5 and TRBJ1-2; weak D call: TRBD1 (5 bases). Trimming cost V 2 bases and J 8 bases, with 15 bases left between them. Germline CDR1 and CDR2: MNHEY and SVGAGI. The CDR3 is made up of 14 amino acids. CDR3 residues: CASSYTGTTRGYTF. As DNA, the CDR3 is TGTGCCAGCAGTTACACGGGGACGACGAGGGGCTACACCTTC.

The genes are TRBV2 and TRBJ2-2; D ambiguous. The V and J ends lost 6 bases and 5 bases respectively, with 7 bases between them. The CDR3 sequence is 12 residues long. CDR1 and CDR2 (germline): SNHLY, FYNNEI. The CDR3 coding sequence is TGTGCCAGCAGGGCGGATACCGGGGAGCTGTTTTTT. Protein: CASRADTGELFF. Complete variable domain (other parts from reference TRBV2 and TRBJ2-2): EPEVTQTPSHQVTQMGQEVILRCVPISNHLYFYWYRQILGQKVEFLVSFYNNEISEKSEIFDDQFSVERPDGSNFTLKIRSTKLEDSAMYFCASRADTGELFFGEGSRLTVL.

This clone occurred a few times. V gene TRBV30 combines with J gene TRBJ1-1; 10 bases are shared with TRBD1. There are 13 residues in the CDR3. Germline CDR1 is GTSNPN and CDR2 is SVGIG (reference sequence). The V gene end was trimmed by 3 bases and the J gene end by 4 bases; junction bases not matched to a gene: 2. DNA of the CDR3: TGTGCCTGGAGCGGACAGGGGGGCACTGAAGCTTTCTTT. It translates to CAWSGQGGTEAFF.

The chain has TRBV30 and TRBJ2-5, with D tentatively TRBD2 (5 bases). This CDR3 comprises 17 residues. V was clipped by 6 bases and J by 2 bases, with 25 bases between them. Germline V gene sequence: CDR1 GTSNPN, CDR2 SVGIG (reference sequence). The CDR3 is CACLTTERITKQETQYF. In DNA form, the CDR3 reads TGTGCCTGTCTAACAACTGAGCGGATTACCAAACAAGAGACCCAGTACTTC.

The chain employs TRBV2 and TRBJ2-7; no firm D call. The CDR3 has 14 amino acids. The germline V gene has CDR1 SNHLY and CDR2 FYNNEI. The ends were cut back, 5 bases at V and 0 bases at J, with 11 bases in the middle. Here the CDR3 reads CASSLTESSYEQYF. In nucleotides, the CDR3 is TGTGCCAGCAGTCTGACGGAGAGCTCCTACGAGCAGTACTTC.

The CDR3 DNA reads TGTGCCAGCAGCTTGGGGGGTAACACCATATATTTT. This codes for CASSLGGNTIYF. This rearrangement joins TRBV5-5 to TRBJ1-3; D not resolved. This CDR3 is 12 amino acids long. Germline assignment: CDR1 SGHKS and CDR2 YYEKEE (reference sequence). V gave up 0 bases and J gave up 7 bases, with 5 bases separating them.

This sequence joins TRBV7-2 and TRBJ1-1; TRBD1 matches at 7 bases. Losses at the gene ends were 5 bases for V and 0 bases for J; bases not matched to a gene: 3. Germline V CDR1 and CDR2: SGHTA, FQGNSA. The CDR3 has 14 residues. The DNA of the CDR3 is TGTGCCAGCAGCGTAGGGACAGTGAACACTGAAGCTTTCTTT. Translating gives CASSVGTVNTEAFF.

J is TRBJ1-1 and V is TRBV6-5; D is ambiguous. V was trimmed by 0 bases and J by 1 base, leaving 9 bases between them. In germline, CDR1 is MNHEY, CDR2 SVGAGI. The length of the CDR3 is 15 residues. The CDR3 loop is CASSYSASGNTEAFF. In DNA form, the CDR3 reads TGTGCCAGCAGTTACTCAGCGAGCGGGAACACTGAAGCTTTCTTT.

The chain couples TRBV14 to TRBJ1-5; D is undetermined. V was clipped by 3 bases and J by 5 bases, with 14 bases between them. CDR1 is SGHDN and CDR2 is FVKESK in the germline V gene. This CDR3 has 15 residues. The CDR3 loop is CASSHGPTSDQPQHF. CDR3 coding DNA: TGTGCCAGCAGCCATGGGCCTACCTCGGATCAGCCCCAGCATTTT.

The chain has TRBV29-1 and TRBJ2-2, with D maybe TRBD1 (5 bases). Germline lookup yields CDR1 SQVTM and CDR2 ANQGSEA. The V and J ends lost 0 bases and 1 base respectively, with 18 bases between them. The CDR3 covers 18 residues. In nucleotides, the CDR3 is TGCAGCGTTGAAGATCCCCTCTCGACAGCCATGAACACCGGGGAGCTGTTTTTT. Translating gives CSVEDPLSTAMNTGELFF.

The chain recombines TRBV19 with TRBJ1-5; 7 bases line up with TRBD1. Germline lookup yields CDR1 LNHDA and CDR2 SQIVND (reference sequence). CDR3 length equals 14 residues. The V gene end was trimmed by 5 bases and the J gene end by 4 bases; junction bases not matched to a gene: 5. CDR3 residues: CASSLPGGNQPQHF. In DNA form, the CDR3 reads TGTGCCAGTAGTCTCCCAGGGGGGAATCAGCCCCAGCATTTT.

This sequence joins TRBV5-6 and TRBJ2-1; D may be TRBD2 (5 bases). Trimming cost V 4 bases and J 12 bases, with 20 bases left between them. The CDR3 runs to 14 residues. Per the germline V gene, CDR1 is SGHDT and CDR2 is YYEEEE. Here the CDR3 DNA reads TGTGCCAGCAGCCCTGTTGGGAGTGGAGTCGGGCAGTTCTTC. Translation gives CASSPVGSGVGQFF.

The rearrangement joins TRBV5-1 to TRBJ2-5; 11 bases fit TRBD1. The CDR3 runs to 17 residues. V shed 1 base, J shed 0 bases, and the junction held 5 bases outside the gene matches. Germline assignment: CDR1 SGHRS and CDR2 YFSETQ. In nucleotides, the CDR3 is TGCGCCAGCAGCTTGAGGGGGACAGGGGGGTACCAAGAGACCCAGTACTTC. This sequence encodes CASSLRGTGGYQETQYF.

The CDR3 coding sequence is TGCAGCGCCGAACGGGGATCCGGAAACACCATATATTTT. Encoded protein: CSAERGSGNTIYF. The chain is built from TRBV29-1 and TRBJ1-3; D remains ambiguous. The CDR3 runs 13 residues. Trimming removed 7 bases at V and 4 bases at J, with 14 bases between. Germline V gene sequence: CDR1 SQVTM, CDR2 ANQGSEA.

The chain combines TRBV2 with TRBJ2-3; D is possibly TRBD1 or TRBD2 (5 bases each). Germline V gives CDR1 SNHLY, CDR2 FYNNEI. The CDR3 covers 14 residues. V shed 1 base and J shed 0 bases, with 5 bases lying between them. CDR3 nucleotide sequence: TGTGCCAGCAGTGAAGGGGGGAGCACAGATACGCAGTATTTT. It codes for CASSEGGSTDTQYF.

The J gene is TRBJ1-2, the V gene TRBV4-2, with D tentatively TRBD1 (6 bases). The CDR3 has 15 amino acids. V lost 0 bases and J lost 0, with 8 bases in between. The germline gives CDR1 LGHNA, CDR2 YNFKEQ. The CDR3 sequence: CASSQETGPNYGYTF. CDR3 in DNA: TGTGCCAGCAGCCAAGAGACAGGCCCTAACTATGGCTACACCTTC.

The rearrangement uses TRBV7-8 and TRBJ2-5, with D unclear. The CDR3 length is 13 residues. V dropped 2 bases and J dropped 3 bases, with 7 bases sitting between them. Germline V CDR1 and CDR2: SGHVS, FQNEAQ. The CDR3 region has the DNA TGTGCCAGCAGCTTAATGCCTAAAGAGACCCAGTACTTC. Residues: CASSLMPKETQYF. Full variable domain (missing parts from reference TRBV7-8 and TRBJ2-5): GAGVSQSPRYKVAKRGQDVALRCDPISGHVSLFWYQQALGQGPEFLTYFQNEAQLDKSGLPSDRFFAERPEGSVSTLKIQRTQQEDSAVYLCASSLMPKETQYFGPGTRLLVL.

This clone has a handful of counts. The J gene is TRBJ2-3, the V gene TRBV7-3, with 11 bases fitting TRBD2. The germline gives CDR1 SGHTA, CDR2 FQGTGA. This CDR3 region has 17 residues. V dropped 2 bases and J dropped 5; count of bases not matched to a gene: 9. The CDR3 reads CASSLSASGGWGDTQYF. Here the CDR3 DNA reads TGTGCCAGCAGCTTATCGGCTAGCGGGGGGTGGGGAGATACGCAGTATTTT.

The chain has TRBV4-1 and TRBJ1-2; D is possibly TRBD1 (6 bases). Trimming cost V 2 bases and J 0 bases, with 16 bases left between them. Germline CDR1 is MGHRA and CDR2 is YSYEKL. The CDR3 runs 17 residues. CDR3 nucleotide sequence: TGCGCCAGCAGCCAATGGAGACAGGCAGCCTCTAACTATGGCTACACCTTC. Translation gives CASSQWRQAASNYGYTF.

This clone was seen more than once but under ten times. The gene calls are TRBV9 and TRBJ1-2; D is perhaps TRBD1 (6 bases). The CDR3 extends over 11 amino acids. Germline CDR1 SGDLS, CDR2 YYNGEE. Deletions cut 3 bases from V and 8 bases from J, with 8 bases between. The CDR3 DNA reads TGTGCCAGCAGCGCGGGACACGGCTACACCTTC. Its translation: CASSAGHGYTF.

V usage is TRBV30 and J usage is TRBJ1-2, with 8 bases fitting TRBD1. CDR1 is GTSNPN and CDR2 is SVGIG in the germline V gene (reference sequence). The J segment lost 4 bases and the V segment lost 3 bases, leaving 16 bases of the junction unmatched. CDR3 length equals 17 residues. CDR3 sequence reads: CAWSQHPQLTGAYGYTF. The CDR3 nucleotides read TGTGCCTGGAGCCAACACCCTCAGTTGACAGGGGCCTATGGCTACACCTTC.

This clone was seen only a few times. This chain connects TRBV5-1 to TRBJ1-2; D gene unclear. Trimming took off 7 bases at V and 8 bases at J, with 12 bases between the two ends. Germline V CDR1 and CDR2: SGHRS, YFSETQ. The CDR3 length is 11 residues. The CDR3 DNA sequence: TGCGCCAGCGGAATAGAGGGCGGCTACACCTTC. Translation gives CASGIEGGYTF.

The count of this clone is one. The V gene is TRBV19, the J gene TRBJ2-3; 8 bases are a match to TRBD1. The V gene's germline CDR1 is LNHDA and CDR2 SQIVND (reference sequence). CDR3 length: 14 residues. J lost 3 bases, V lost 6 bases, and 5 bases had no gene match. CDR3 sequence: CASRPGGRTDTQYF. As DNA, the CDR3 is TGTGCCAGTAGGCCAGGGGGCCGTACAGATACGCAGTATTTT.

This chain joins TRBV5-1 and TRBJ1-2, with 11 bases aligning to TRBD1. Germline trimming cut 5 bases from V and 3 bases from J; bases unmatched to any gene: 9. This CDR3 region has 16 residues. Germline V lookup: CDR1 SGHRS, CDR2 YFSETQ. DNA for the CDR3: TGCGCCAGCAGGAAAATCCCGGGACAGGGGGACTATGGCTACACCTTC. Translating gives CASRKIPGQGDYGYTF.

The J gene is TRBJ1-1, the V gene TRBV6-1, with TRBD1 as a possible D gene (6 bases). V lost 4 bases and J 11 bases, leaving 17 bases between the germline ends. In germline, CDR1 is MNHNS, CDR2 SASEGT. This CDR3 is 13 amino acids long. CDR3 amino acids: CASSAFQGTMAFF. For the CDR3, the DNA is TGTGCCAGCAGTGCATTTCAGGGGACGATGGCTTTCTTT.

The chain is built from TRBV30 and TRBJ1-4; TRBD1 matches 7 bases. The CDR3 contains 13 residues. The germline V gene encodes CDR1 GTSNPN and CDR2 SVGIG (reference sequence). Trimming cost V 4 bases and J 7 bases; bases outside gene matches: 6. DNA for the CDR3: TGTGCCTGGAAGGGCAGGGGGATTGAAAAACTGTTTTTT. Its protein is CAWKGRGIEKLFF.

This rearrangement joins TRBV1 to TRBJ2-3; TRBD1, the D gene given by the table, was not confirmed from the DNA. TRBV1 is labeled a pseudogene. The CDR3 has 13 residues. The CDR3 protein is CTSSQDQVDTQYF. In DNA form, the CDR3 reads TGCACCAGCAGCCAAGATCAGGTGGATACGCAGTATTTT.

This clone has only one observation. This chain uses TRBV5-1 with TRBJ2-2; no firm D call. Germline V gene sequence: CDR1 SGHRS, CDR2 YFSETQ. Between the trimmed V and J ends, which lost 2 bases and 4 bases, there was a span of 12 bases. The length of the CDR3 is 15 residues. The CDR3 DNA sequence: TGCGCCAGCAGCTTCCCGGGTATAGGCACCGGGGAGCTGTTTTTT. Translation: CASSFPGIGTGELFF.

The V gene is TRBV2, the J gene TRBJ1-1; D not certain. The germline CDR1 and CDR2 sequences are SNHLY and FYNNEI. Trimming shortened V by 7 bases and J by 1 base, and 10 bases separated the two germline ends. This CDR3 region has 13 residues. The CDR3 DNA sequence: TGTGCCAGCATCCGGGCCTCGAACACTGAAGCTTTCTTT. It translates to CASIRASNTEAFF.